This T cell receptor beta chain came from a study of neurological immune-mediated disorders (dated by TCRdb to about 2019). Describing the broader study: Using UMI-based sequencing, the study compared peripheral blood TCR-beta repertoires from patients with HTLV-I-associated myelopathy (HAM/TSP), patients with multiple sclerosis, and healthy controls. The roughly 100 TCR-beta libraries covered PBMC samples along with longitudinal samples, technical triplicates, and paired sorted CD4+ and CD8+ T-cell subsets. The cohort comprised roughly 65 subjects: roughly 15 HAM/TSP patients, 34 multiple sclerosis patients and approximately 20 healthy controls.

The V and J ends are trimmed by 2 bases and 7 bases, leaving 15 bases between them. Sequences SGHRS (CDR1) and YFSETQ (CDR2) are obtained from the germline V gene. Inclusive of the bounding cysteine and phenylalanine, the CDR3 is 15 residues long. Left in the record is the CDR3 DNA by itself, 45 bases read in frame from the first base. cDNA was synthesized by template-switch 5'RACE using a primer carrying a 10-nucleotide random unique molecular identifier by which each TCR transcript was tagged. Over 170 million TCR-beta sequences, covering 15-18 subjects, were produced in each sequencing run. Total RNA was extracted with the RNeasy kit. The KAPA Real-time Library Amplification kit was used to amplify TCR-beta VDJ regions with primers for the TCR constant region and the 5'RACE anchor. A first PCR added sample indexes and Illumina adaptors, and a second PCR then raised library yield. After purification with Ampure beads, the TCR product of roughly 650 bp was size-selected on a 2% E-gel SizeSelection system. Before pooling, libraries had their quality checked on a Bioanalyzer, their concentration measured with Qubit, and their quantity determined with the Kapa Library Quantification kit. Paired-end 2 x 150 bp sequencing of the libraries was performed on an Illumina HiSeq 2500. To increase sequence diversity, roughly 24-32% phiX was spiked into each library pool. From the authors' description of their analysis: Quality-filtered reads were processed with the UMI-based MiGEC pipeline, which removed over 85% of raw TCR sequences during error correction. IMGT germline references were used for alignment of VDJ genes, and clonotypes were defined by a unique CDR3 amino acid sequence together with V-J genes. Clonal expansion, Shannon diversity and CDR3 relatedness (CalcPairwiseDistances, ClusterSamples) were evaluated with VDJtools, and phylogenetic trees were built with CLCbio workbench. Using coefficient-of-variation modelling across technical triplicates, the study counted a clone as expanded if it had at least 8 unique UMIs. TCRdb passed the public sequencing reads through fastp at Q25 and MiXCR, retaining productive beta sequences. Each CDR3 protein gets just one entry, which takes the most common genes and DNA from the rows behind it. These V and J calls derive from TCRdb rather than the authors' analysis. The sample includes approximately 30,000 distinct CDR3 sequences, with around 4% observed a single time. More than 20% of the sample belongs to the ten largest clones.

There are many counts of this clonotype. No antigen is known for it. Base qualities are missing; no much larger clone stands one base away. The healthy controls were volunteers from a blood bank in Maryland, USA. TCR libraries for sorted subsets were made from 750,000 to 1,000,000 sorted CD4+ or CD8+ T cells. PBMCs were separated from peripheral blood using Ficoll-Hypaque density gradient centrifugation and then cryopreserved in liquid nitrogen. The study also sequenced paired sorted CD4+ and CD8+ subsets from healthy controls, HAM/TSP patients and MS patients. Overall study results and their limits: TCR clonal expansion was highest in HAM/TSP patients and lowest in MS patients, with MS patients falling below even healthy controls. Across subjects, expanded clones never shared an identical CDR3 amino acid sequence, which suggests that the TCR-beta repertoires in every group were private.

Recombination connected TRBV5-1 to TRBJ1-4, and possibly TRBD1, on 6 matching bases. The source of this sequence is a woman between 35 and 50 years old in good health. Sequenced sample: CD4+ T cells from blood. The CDR3: CASSFHTGIGEKLFF. The sequence in DNA is TGCGCCAGCAGCTTCCACACAGGGATCGGTGAAAAACTGTTTTTT.